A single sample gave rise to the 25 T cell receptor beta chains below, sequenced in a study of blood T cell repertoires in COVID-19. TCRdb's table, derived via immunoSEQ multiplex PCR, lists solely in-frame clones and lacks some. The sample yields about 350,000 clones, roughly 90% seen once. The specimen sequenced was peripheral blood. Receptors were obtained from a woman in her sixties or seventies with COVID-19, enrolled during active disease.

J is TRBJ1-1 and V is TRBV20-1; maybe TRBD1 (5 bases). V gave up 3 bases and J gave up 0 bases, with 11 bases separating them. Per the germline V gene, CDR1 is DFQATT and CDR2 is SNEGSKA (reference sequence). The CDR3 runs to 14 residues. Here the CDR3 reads CSASVEQVNTEAFF. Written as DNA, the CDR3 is TGCAGTGCTAGTGTCGAACAGGTGAACACTGAAGCTTTCTTT.

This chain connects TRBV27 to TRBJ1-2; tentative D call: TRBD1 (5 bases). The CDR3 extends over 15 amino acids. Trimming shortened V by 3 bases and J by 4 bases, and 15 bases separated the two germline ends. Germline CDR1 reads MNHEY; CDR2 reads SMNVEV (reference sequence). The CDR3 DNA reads TGTGCCAGCAGTTTTGGTTCTGGGGGGGGCTATGGCTACACCTTC. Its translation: CASSFGSGGGYGYTF.

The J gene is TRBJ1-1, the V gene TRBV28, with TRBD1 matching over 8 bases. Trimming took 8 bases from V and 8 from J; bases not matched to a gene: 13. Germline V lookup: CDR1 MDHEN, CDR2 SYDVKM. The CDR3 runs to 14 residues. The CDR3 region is CASQDYQGALEAFF. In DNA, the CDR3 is TGTGCCAGCCAAGATTACCAGGGGGCGTTGGAAGCTTTCTTT.

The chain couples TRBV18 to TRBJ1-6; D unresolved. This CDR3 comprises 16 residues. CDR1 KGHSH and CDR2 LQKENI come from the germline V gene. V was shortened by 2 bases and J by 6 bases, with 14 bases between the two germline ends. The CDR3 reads CASSPSLGRVNSPLHF. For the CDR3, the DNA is TGTGCCAGCTCACCATCTCTCGGGAGGGTTAATTCACCCCTCCACTTT.

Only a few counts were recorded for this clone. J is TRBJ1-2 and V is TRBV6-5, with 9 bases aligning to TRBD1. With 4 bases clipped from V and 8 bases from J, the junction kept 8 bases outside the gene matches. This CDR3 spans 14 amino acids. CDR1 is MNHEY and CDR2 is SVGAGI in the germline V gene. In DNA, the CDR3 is TGTGCCAGCAGTTCAAGGGACAGGGTGAAGGGCTACACCTTC. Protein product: CASSSRDRVKGYTF.

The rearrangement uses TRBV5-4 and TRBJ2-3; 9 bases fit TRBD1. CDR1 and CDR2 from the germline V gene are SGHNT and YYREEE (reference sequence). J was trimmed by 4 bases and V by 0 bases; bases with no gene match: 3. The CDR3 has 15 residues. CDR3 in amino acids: CASSLDGTGSDTQYF. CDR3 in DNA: TGTGCCAGCAGCTTGGATGGGACAGGGTCAGATACGCAGTATTTT.

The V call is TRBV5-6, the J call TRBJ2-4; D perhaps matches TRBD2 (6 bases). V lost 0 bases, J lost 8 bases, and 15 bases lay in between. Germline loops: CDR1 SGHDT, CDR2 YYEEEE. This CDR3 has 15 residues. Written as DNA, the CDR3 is TGTGCCAGCAGCTTGGTCACTAGCTCGGGAGACATTCAGTACTTC. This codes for CASSLVTSSGDIQYF.

The CDR3 here is CAWSPRSQEPQHF. In DNA, the CDR3 is TGTGCCTGGAGTCCACGATCTCAGGAGCCCCAGCATTTT. The J gene is TRBJ1-5, the V gene TRBV30; D unresolved. The CDR3 spans 13 residues. Germline V gene lookup returns CDR1 GTSNPN and CDR2 SVGIG (reference sequence). With 2 bases removed from V and 8 bases from J, the gap between germline ends came to 13 bases.

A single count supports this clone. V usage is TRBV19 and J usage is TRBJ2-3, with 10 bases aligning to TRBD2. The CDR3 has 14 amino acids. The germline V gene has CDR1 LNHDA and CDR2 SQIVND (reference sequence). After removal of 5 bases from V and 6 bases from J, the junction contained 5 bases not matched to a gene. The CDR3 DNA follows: TGTGCCAGTAGTTCCAGCGGGGGGGCCGATACGCAGTATTTT. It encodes CASSSSGGADTQYF.

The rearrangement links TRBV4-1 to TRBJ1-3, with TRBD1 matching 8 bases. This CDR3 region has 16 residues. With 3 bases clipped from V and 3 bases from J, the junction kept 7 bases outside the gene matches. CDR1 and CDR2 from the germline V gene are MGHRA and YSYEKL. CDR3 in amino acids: CASSQPRTGGGNTIYF. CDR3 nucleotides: TGCGCCAGCAGCCAGCCACGAACAGGGGGTGGAAACACCATATATTTT.

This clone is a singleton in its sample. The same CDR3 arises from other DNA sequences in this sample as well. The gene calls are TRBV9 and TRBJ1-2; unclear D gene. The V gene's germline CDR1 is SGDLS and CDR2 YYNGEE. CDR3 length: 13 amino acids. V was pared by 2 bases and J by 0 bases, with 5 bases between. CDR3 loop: CASSVDSNYGYTF. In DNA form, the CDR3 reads TGTGCCAGCAGCGTGGACTCTAACTATGGCTACACCTTC.

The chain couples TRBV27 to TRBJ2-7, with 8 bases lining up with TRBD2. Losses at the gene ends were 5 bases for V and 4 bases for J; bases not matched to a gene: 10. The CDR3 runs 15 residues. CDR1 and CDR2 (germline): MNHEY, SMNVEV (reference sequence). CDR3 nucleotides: TGTGCCAGCAGTCGCACGGGACTAGGGGAATACGAGCAGTACTTC. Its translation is CASSRTGLGEYEQYF.

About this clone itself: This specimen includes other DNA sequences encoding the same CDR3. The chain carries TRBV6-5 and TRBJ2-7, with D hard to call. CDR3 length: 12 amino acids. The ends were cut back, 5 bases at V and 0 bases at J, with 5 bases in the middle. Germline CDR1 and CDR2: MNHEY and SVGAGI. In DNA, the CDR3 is TGTGCCAGCAGTCAGGACTCCTACGAGCAGTACTTC. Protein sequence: CASSQDSYEQYF.

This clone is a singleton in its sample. The CDR3 sequence is CASRRGMNTEAFF. The CDR3 nucleotides read TGTGCCAGCAGGCGGGGGATGAACACTGAAGCTTTCTTT. The rearrangement joins TRBV19 to TRBJ1-1, with D possibly matching TRBD1 (5 bases). CDR1 is LNHDA, CDR2 SQIVND, per germline (reference sequence). V lost 9 bases, J lost 0 bases, and 11 bases lay in between. The CDR3 totals 13 residues.

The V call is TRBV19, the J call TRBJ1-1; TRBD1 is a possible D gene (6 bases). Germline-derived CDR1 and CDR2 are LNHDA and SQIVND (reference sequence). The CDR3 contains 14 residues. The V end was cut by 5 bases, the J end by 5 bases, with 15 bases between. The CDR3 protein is CASSATGSRTEAFF. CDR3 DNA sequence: TGTGCCAGTAGTGCAACAGGGAGTCGGACTGAAGCTTTCTTT.

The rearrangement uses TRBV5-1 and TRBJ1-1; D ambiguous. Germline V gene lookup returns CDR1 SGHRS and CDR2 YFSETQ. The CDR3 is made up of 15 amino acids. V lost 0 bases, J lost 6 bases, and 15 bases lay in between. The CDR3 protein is CASSLAARGVAEAFF. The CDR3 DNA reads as TGCGCCAGCAGCTTGGCCGCTCGGGGTGTGGCTGAAGCTTTCTTT.

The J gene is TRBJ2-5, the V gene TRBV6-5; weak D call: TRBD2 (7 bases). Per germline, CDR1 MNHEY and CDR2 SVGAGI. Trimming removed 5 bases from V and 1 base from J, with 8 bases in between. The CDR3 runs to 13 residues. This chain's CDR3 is CASSRGGQETQYF. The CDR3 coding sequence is TGTGCCAGCAGTAGGGGGGGCCAAGAGACCCAGTACTTC.

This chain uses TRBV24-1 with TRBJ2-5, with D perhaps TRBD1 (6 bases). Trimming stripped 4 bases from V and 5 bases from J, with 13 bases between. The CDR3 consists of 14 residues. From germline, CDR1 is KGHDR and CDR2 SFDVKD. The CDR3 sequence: CATSEPGQMETQYF. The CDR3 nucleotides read TGTGCCACCAGTGAACCCGGACAGATGGAGACCCAGTACTTC.

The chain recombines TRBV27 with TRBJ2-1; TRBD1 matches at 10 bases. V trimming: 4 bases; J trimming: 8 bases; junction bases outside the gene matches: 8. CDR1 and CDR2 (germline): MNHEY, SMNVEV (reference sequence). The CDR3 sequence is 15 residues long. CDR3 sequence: CASSSRTGGGDEQFF. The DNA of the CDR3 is TGTGCCAGCAGTTCACGGACAGGGGGTGGGGATGAGCAGTTCTTC.

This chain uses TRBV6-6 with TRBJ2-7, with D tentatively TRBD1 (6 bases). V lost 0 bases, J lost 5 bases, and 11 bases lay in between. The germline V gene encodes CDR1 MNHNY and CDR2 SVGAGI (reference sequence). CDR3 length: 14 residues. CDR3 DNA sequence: TGTGCCAGCAGTTACTCGATGCGGACAGACGAGCAGTACTTC. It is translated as CASSYSMRTDEQYF.

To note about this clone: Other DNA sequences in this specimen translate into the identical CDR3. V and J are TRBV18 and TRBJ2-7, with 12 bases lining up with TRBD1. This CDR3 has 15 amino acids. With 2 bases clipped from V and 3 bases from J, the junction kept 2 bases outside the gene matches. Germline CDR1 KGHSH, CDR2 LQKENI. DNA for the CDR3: TGTGCCAGCTCACCAGGGACAGGGGGCGTCTACGAGCAGTACTTC. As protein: CASSPGTGGVYEQYF.

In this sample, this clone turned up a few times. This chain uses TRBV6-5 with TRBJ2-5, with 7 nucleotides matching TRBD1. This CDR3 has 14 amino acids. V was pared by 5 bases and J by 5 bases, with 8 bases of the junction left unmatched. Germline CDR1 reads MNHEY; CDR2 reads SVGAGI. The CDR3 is CASSMGQKAETQYF. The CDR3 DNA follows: TGTGCCAGCAGTATGGGACAGAAGGCCGAGACCCAGTACTTC.

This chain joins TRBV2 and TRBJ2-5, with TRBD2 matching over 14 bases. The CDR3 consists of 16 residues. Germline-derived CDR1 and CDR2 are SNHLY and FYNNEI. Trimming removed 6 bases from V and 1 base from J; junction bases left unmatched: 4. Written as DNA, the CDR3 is TGTGCCAGCAGCCCCGGGACTAGCGGGGGCCAAGAGACCCAGTACTTC. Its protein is CASSPGTSGGQETQYF.

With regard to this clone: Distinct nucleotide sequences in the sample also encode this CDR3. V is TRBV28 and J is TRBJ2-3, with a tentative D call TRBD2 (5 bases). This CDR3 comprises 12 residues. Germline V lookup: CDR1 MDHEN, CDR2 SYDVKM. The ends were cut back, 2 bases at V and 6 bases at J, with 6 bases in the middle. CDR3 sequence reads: CASSLRGDTQYF. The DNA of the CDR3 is TGTGCCAGCAGTTTAAGAGGGGATACGCAGTATTTT.

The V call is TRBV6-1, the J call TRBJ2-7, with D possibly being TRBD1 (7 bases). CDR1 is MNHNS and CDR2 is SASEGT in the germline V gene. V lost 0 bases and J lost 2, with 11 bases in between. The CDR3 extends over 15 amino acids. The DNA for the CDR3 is TGTGCCAGCAGTGAAGCGTGGAGGGGGCCCTACGAGCAGTACTTC. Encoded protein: CASSEAWRGPYEQYF.